This T cell receptor (beta chain) was sequenced during a study of PD-1 blockade in classical Hodgkin lymphoma. All patients relapsed after autologous stem cell transplantation, and brentuximab vedotin exposure varied. The CDR3 contains 13 residues. Germline V gene data show CDR1 as ENHRY and CDR2 as SYGVKD. V lost 10 bases and J 7 bases, leaving 17 bases between the germline ends. Sequenced by immunoSEQ multiplex PCR; TCRdb stores in-frame clones only, minus some. There are 40,000 or so clones in the sample; around 78% occur only once, and roughly 13% lies in the top ten. The sequenced sample was peripheral blood mononuclear cells (PBMCs), obtained at baseline. This chain connects TRBV10-3 to TRBJ1-5; a weak D match, TRBD1 (5 bases). This clonotype originated in a human donor with classical Hodgkin lymphoma. For the CDR3, the DNA is TGTGCCACCGCGGGACGGGGGTTGCAGCCCCAGCATTTT. It translates to CATAGRGLQPQHF.